Shown below are 10 T cell receptor beta chains from a single sample sequenced in a study of cytomegalovirus exposure and HLA in healthy donors. The study ran its PCR with 60 Vbeta and 13 Jbeta primers. Only in-frame clones appear in the TCRdb table, and some are missing; sequencing was by immunoSEQ multiplex PCR. This sample has 83,000 or so clones; 75% to 85% occur once, and the top ten carry 1.5% to 2%. Sequencing input: PBMCs. These receptors all come from a woman aged 25 to 39 in good health and CMV-seronegative.

This clone appeared a few times. This rearrangement joins TRBV18 to TRBJ2-5; TRBD2 matches at 9 bases. The germline V gene encodes CDR1 KGHSH and CDR2 LQKENI. The CDR3 has 16 residues. J lost 2 bases, V lost 5 bases, and 9 bases had no gene match. CDR3: CASSNLPSGTQETQYF. The CDR3 DNA follows: TGTGCCAGCTCAAATCTTCCTAGCGGGACTCAAGAGACCCAGTACTTC.

The genes are TRBV27 and TRBJ2-5; D possibly corresponds to TRBD1 (7 bases). Germline V lookup: CDR1 MNHEY, CDR2 SMNVEV (reference sequence). Trimming stripped 3 bases from V and 4 bases from J, with 15 bases between. The CDR3 covers 15 residues. The CDR3 spells CASSFQGGRGETQYF. The CDR3 DNA is TGTGCCAGCAGTTTCCAGGGGGGCAGGGGAGAGACCCAGTACTTC.

The rearrangement links TRBV2 to TRBJ2-7; 10 nucleotides align to TRBD1. The germline gives CDR1 SNHLY, CDR2 FYNNEI. V gave up 10 bases and J gave up 7 bases; unmatched junction bases: 16. This CDR3 spans 15 amino acids. The CDR3 loop is CATKQGTGERGEQYF. CDR3 coding DNA: TGTGCCACCAAACAGGGGACAGGGGAAAGAGGGGAGCAGTACTTC.

This chain connects TRBV5-1 to TRBJ1-5; D perhaps matches TRBD1 (6 bases). Germline V gives CDR1 SGHRS, CDR2 YFSETQ. V lost 6 bases and J 12 bases, leaving 22 bases between the germline ends. The CDR3 loop spans 14 amino acids. CDR3 residues: CASNIGRAHRVQHF. CDR3 coding DNA: TGCGCCAGCAACATCGGTAGGGCGCACAGGGTCCAGCATTTT.

J is TRBJ1-3 and V is TRBV18; D remains unclear. Looked up from germline, CDR1 is KGHSH and CDR2 is LQKENI. This CDR3 is 13 amino acids long. V lost 2 bases to trimming and J lost 3 bases, with 5 bases between them. The CDR3 here is CASSPGLGNTIYF. In DNA form, the CDR3 reads TGTGCCAGCTCACCAGGCCTTGGAAACACCATATATTTT.

V and J are TRBV30 and TRBJ1-1; 7 bases fit TRBD1. Germline V gives CDR1 GTSNPN, CDR2 SVGIG (reference sequence). Germline trimming cut 4 bases from V and 5 bases from J; bases unmatched to any gene: 16. This CDR3 has 16 amino acids. The DNA for the CDR3 is TGTGCCTGGAACCATCCCTACAGGGGCGTTAGGACTGAAGCTTTCTTT. Amino acids: CAWNHPYRGVRTEAFF. Supplemented by reference TRBV30 and TRBJ1-1, the full variable domain reads SQTIHQWPATLVQPVGSPLSLECTVEGTSNPNLYWYRQAAGRGLQLLFYSVGIGQISSEVPQNLSASRPQDRQFILSSKKLLLSDSGFYLCAWNHPYRGVRTEAFFGQGTRLTVV.

In this sample, this clone turned up once. The rearrangement links TRBV18 to TRBJ1-5, with D possibly TRBD1 on 6 matching bases. V lost 3 bases, J lost 0 bases, and 18 bases lay in between. This CDR3 has 18 amino acids. Germline CDR1 reads KGHSH; CDR2 reads LQKENI. The CDR3 nucleotides read TGTGCCAGCTCACCGCTCCCCGGGGGGGCCAGTAGCAATCAGCCCCAGCATTTT. Its translation: CASSPLPGGASSNQPQHF.

The chain employs TRBV5-1 and TRBJ2-1, with 8 bases lining up with TRBD2. The CDR3 is made up of 16 amino acids. The V segment lost 3 bases and the J segment 4 bases; nucleotides outside the gene matches: 9. Germline CDR1 and CDR2: SGHRS and YFSETQ. CDR3 loop: CASSSTGRGAYNEQFF. CDR3 bases: TGCGCCAGCAGCTCCACCGGGCGGGGGGCGTACAATGAGCAGTTCTTC.

The rearrangement uses TRBV19 and TRBJ2-1; the D gene is possibly TRBD2 (6 bases). Germline values: CDR1 LNHDA, CDR2 SQIVND (reference sequence). The CDR3 length is 16 residues. The ends were cut back, 4 bases at V and 5 bases at J, with 18 bases in the middle. CDR3 loop: CASSNGPGGSNNEQFF. The CDR3 DNA follows: TGTGCCAGTAGTAATGGGCCTGGGGGGTCCAACAATGAGCAGTTCTTC. The whole variable domain, filled in from reference TRBV19 and TRBJ2-1, reads DGGITQSPKYLFRKEGQNVTLSCEQNLNHDAMYWYRQDPGQGLRLIYYSQIVNDFQKGDIAEGYSVSREKKESFPLTVTSAQKNPTAFYLCASSNGPGGSNNEQFFGPGTRLTVL.

The chain recombines TRBV12-1 with TRBJ1-5; TRBD1, the table's D call, lacks a check against the DNA. TRBV12-1 has pseudogene status. The CDR3 extends over 18 amino acids. The CDR3 sequence: CASSFDVDRGPKNQPQHF. CDR3 nucleotides: TGTGCCAGCAGCTTTGATGTGGACAGGGGGCCTAAAAATCAGCCCCAGCATTTT.